This T cell receptor (beta chain) was sequenced during a study of shared clonotypes between healthy human individuals. About the study: Donors consisted of two women and a few men between 18 and 49. Three plates each covered CD4 naive and memory; CD8 naive two, CD8 memory one.

Broader study findings: The diversity represented, both genetic and in exposure history, was limited by few donors. Against clonotypes common to all four donors, non-shared ones had lower generation probabilities.

CD8 cells classed as naive were CD45RO-negative and positively selected for CCR7, excluding terminally differentiated effector memory CD45RA+ cells. This clone occurred once. Its antigen is unknown. Repertoires were generated with immunoSEQ multiplex PCR, while TCRdb's copy carries only in-frame clones and drops some. The sample consists of about 2 million clones, 85% to 95% of them appearing once. Germline-derived CDR1 and CDR2 are MGHRA and YSYEKL. Trimming removed 3 bases from V and 1 base from J, with 10 bases in between. This CDR3 contains 15 residues. The TCR was taken from a young man in good health. The rearrangement joins TRBV4-1 to TRBJ2-1; D uncertain. Sequenced sample: naive CD8+ T cells sorted from blood. CDR3 nucleotides: TGCGCCAGCAGCCAGGAATCCCTATCCTACAATGAGCAGTTCTTC. Its translation is CASSQESLSYNEQFF.